These T cell receptor beta chains were read from a single sample in a study of OX40 agonist ivuxolimab in advanced cancers. Libraries were prepared by immunoSEQ multiplex PCR; TCRdb keeps only in-frame clonotypes and omits some of them. Counted here are tens of thousands of clones, around 90% occurring once; the ten biggest clones make up roughly 4.5%. The sequencing here drew on CD4+ or CD8+ T cells sorted from blood, taken in a trial of the OX40 agonist ivuxolimab. The receptors were gathered from an adult with an advanced solid tumor such as melanoma, head and neck, liver or kidney cancer. Both conserved end residues are part of each CDR3. D genes are given only for firm matches. Size values are once, few and many counts, or a class for expanded clones, and some rows have none.

len: 13
j_gene: TRBJ1-6
abundance: -
d_gene: -
v_gene: TRBV27
CDR3nt: TGTGCCAGCAGTTACAGGGAGAATTCACCCCTCCACTTT
CDR3aa: CASSYRENSPLHF

len: 15
j_gene: TRBJ2-1
abundance: -
d_gene: TRBD2
v_gene: TRBV7-9
CDR3nt: TGTGCCAGCAGCTTAGCGCTTAGCGGGAGCAATGAGCAGTTCTTC
CDR3aa: CASSLALSGSNEQFF

len: 12
j_gene: TRBJ1-2
abundance: -
d_gene: -
v_gene: TRBV25-1
CDR3nt: TGTGCCAGCAGGATTCAGGGCGGTGGCTACACCTTC
CDR3aa: CASRIQGGGYTF

len: 14
j_gene: TRBJ1-1
abundance: -
d_gene: TRBD1
v_gene: TRBV19
CDR3nt: TGTGCCAGTAGTTCCTCCACAGGGGTCACTGAAGCTTTCTTT
CDR3aa: CASSSSTGVTEAFF

len: 16
j_gene: TRBJ2-7
abundance: -
d_gene: TRBD2
v_gene: TRBV6-1
CDR3nt: TGTGCCAGCAGTGAAAAGTCGTCAGCGGGAGGATACGAGCAGTACTTC
CDR3aa: CASSEKSSAGGYEQYF

len: 14
j_gene: TRBJ1-2
abundance: few
d_gene: -
v_gene: TRBV30
CDR3nt: TGTGCCTGGAGCGTTATGAGGGGGGTCGGTGGCTACACCTTC
CDR3aa: CAWSVMRGVGGYTF

len: 15
j_gene: TRBJ2-6
abundance: -
d_gene: -
v_gene: TRBV27
CDR3nt: TGTGCCAGCAGTGCGTGGACCTCTGGGGCCAACGTCCTGACTTTC
CDR3aa: CASSAWTSGANVLTF

len: 16
j_gene: TRBJ2-7
abundance: -
d_gene: TRBD2
v_gene: TRBV5-1
CDR3nt: TGCGCCAGCAGTTCCGGGACTAGCGGGAGTTCGTACGAGCAGTACTTC
CDR3aa: CASSSGTSGSSYEQYF

len: 14
j_gene: TRBJ1-1
abundance: few
d_gene: -
v_gene: TRBV11-1
CDR3nt: TGTGCCAGCAGCTTGTATGAGGGAGGGACTGAAGCTTTCTTT
CDR3aa: CASSLYEGGTEAFF

len: 15
j_gene: TRBJ2-3
abundance: once
d_gene: -
v_gene: TRBV7-3
CDR3nt: TGTGCCAGCAGCTTTGTCGACGGGGGCACAGATACGCAGTATTTT
CDR3aa: CASSFVDGGTDTQYF